This T cell receptor beta chain came from a study of OX40 agonist ivuxolimab in advanced cancers. For the wider study: Ivuxolimab was an agonistic, fully human IgG2 monoclonal antibody directed against OX40 (CD134), a costimulatory receptor. The paper describes the monotherapy dose-escalation part (N of about 55 patients) of the phase I trial of ivuxolimab. Partial responses occurred in three dose-escalation patients, of whom one had hepatocellular carcinoma and two had cutaneous melanoma. Intravenous ivuxolimab was administered to patients every 2 weeks at six dose levels: 0.01, 0.1, 0.3, 1.5, 3 and 10 mg/kg. Prior anti-PD-1, anti-PD-L1 or anti-CTLA-4 therapy was permitted, and approximately 40% of dose-escalation patients had received checkpoint inhibitors. The point of sequencing TCRbeta in the periphery was to test whether ivuxolimab changed TCR sequence diversity and drove clonal T-cell expansion. A male proportion of 82.7% and a mean age of 60 years, ranging from 23 to 79, were recorded for the dose-escalation cohort. Among the approximately 54 dose-escalation patients, around 20 had hepatocellular carcinoma, 15 melanoma, 9 renal cell carcinoma and 9 head and neck cancer.

To sequence the TCRbeta CDR3 region, genomic DNA was isolated from the sorted cells. TCRbeta CDR3 regions were sequenced using the immunoSEQ Assay. Here the immuneACCESS table is served through TCRdb, limited to in-frame sequences with V and J called. Missing clones are a known gap in these copies; in checked studies unresolved V genes cover under half, and the rest lacks a known reason. This sample gives 75,000 to 100,000 clones in total; under 90% of them show up just once. The ten largest make up roughly 5% of the sample. A note on this clone: It lacks a known antigen. Per-nucleotide qualities are absent, and no much larger clonotype sits a single base away.

Results and caveats for the whole study, not just this receptor: Low levels of normalized T-cell clonal expansion were also seen in some patients who did not respond. Antigen specificity was not determined for the clonally expanded peripheral T cells. Clonal expansion of both CD4+ and CD8+ blood T cells was observed from baseline to week 6 at doses 0.1 to 3.0 mg/kg. On average, CD8+ T cells showed more expanded clones than CD4+ T cells after ivuxolimab. In partial responders in the 0.1-3.0 mg/kg groups, normalized peripheral clonal expansion was found to be among the lowest, especially among CD8+ T cells.

The trial excluded patients who had a history of autoimmune disease or who were on systemic immunosuppression. In every dose cohort, peripheral blood was drawn for TCR sequencing at baseline, cycle 4 day 1, and cycle 7 day 1. The samples were taken from a phase I, first-in-human, multicenter, open-label dose-escalation trial of ivuxolimab. Adults with locally advanced or metastatic melanoma, renal cell, hepatocellular, or head and neck squamous cell carcinoma were enrolled in the trial. Before TCR sequencing, CD4+ and CD8+ T cells were separately sorted from peripheral blood. The clonotype comes from an adult with an advanced solid tumor such as melanoma, head and neck, liver or kidney cancer. Sequencing was performed on CD4+ or CD8+ T cells sorted from blood, taken in a trial of the OX40 agonist ivuxolimab.

CDR3 reads: CATSREDRGGTGELFF. The nucleotide sequence is TGTGCCACCAGCAGAGAGGACAGGGGCGGCACCGGGGAGCTGTTTTTT. Recombination linked TRBV15 to TRBJ2-2; TRBD1 matches 9 bases in the middle. As encoded in the germline V gene (reference sequence), CDR1 is LNHNV while CDR2 is YYDKDF. Trimming removed 0 bases from V and 4 bases from J; the gene matches leave 3 bases unexplained. From the cysteine through the phenylalanine, the CDR3 covers 16 amino acids. Only the CDR3 portion is preserved as DNA: 48 bases, with reading frame beginning at the first base.